The 9 T cell receptor beta chains reported below all come from one sample, sequenced in a study of blood T cell repertoires in COVID-19. Assay: immunoSEQ multiplex PCR; the TCRdb copy retains only in-frame clones and omits some. The table includes hundreds of thousands of clones, over 75% detected once. Sequencing was carried out using PBMCs or T cells enriched from blood (not recorded which). The origin of the receptors is a man between 25 and 39 years old who had recovered from COVID-19.

V and J are TRBV4-1 and TRBJ1-5; TRBD1 matches 7 bases. Germline lookup yields CDR1 MGHRA and CDR2 YSYEKL. V was pared by 3 bases and J by 1 base, with 3 bases of the junction left unmatched. This CDR3 is 15 amino acids long. The CDR3 protein is CASSQSGQSNQPQHF. The CDR3 region has the DNA TGCGCCAGCAGCCAGTCGGGACAGAGCAATCAGCCCCAGCATTTT.

This rearrangement joins TRBV28 to TRBJ2-1, with 13 bases lining up with TRBD2. Germline V lookup: CDR1 MDHEN, CDR2 SYDVKM. The CDR3 runs 16 residues. Trimming at V came to 5 bases and at J to 6 bases, leaving 7 bases not matched to a gene. CDR3: CASSRSGLAGANEQFF. CDR3 sequence (DNA): TGTGCCAGCAGTCGCTCTGGACTAGCGGGAGCCAATGAGCAGTTCTTC.

V usage is TRBV30 and J usage is TRBJ1-2; TRBD1 might be the D (6 bases). Trimming took off 0 bases at V and 5 bases at J, with 13 bases between the two ends. In germline, CDR1 is GTSNPN, CDR2 SVGIG (reference sequence). The CDR3 has 14 amino acids. The chain's CDR3 is CAWSVLGDIYGYTF. In nucleotides, the CDR3 is TGTGCCTGGAGTGTACTGGGGGACATTTATGGCTACACCTTC.

The chain uses TRBV7-6 and TRBJ1-3; D is uncertain. CDR3 length: 12 residues. CDR1 is SGHVS and CDR2 is FNYEAQ in the germline V gene. V was cut by 5 bases and J by 4 bases, with 6 bases left in between. The CDR3 spells CASSPSGNTIYF. DNA of the CDR3: TGTGCCAGCAGCCCCTCGGGAAACACCATATATTTT. The whole variable domain, filled in from reference TRBV7-6 and TRBJ1-3, reads GAGVSQSPRYKVTKRGQDVALRCDPISGHVSLYWYRQALGQGPEFLTYFNYEAQQDKSGLPNDRFSAERPEGSISTLTIQRTEQRDSAMYRCASSPSGNTIYFGEGSWLTVV.

J is TRBJ2-2 and V is TRBV12-5; TRBD2 is a possible D gene (6 bases). Germline values: CDR1 LGHNT, CDR2 FRNRAP. The CDR3 covers 19 residues. The V end lost 7 bases, the J end lost 0 bases, and 24 bases lay between the germline ends. CDR3 bases: TGTGCTAGTGCCGTCGTGGCGGGGTACGTGATTACGAACACCGGGGAGCTGTTTTTT. Amino acids: CASAVVAGYVITNTGELFF.

The rearrangement links TRBV2 to TRBJ2-5; 9 bases line up with TRBD1. After removal of 6 bases from V and 5 bases from J, the junction contained 7 bases not matched to a gene. Germline CDR1 is SNHLY and CDR2 is FYNNEI. The CDR3 contains 14 residues. The CDR3 DNA is TGTGCCAGCAGGGGAGGACAGGGGCCGGAGACCCAGTACTTC. Encoded protein: CASRGGQGPETQYF.

The gene calls are TRBV7-8 and TRBJ2-7; 8 bases map to TRBD2. Per the germline V gene, CDR1 is SGHVS and CDR2 is FQNEAQ. The CDR3 is made up of 15 amino acids. Losses at the gene ends were 0 bases for V and 3 bases for J; bases not matched to a gene: 4. As DNA, the CDR3 is TGTGCCAGCAGCTTAGCCCCGGGGGGGGGCTACGAGCAGTACTTC. Its translation is CASSLAPGGGYEQYF.

The chain employs TRBV7-9 and TRBJ2-1, with 7 bases that match TRBD2. V lost 3 bases and J lost 0; bases outside the gene matches: 8. This CDR3 has 17 amino acids. Germline assignment: CDR1 SEHNR and CDR2 FQNEAQ (reference sequence). CDR3 sequence reads: CASSLPPRGSSYNEQFF. The DNA of the CDR3 is TGTGCCAGCAGCTTGCCGCCCCGCGGGAGCTCCTACAATGAGCAGTTCTTC.

The chain employs TRBV3-1 (or the pseudogene TRBV3-2) and TRBJ1-1, with D unclear. The V gene's germline CDR1 is LGHDT and CDR2 YNNKEL (reference sequence). The CDR3 is 13 residues long. The germline V and J ends were trimmed by 3 bases and 8 bases, with 13 bases remaining between them. The CDR3 region is CASSHERRAEAFF. The CDR3 coding sequence is TGTGCCAGCAGCCACGAACGCCGCGCCGAAGCTTTCTTT.